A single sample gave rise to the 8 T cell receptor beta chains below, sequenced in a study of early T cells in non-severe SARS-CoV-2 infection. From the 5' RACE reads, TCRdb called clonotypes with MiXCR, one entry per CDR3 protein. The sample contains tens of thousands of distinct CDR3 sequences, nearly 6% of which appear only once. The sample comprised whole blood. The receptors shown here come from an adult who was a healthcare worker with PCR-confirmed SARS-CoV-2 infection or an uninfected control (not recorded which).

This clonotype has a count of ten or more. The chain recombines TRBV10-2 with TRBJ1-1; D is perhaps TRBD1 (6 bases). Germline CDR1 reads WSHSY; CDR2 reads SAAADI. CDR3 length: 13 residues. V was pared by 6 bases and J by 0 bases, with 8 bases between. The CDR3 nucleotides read TGCGCCAGCAGAAGGGGGTTGAACACTGAAGCTTTCTTT. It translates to CASRRGLNTEAFF.

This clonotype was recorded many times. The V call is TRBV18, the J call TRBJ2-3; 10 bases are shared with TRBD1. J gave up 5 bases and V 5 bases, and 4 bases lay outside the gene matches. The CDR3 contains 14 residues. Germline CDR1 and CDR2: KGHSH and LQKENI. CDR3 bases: TGTGCCAGCTCAGCGACAGGGGGCAAAGATACGCAGTATTTT. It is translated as CASSATGGKDTQYF.

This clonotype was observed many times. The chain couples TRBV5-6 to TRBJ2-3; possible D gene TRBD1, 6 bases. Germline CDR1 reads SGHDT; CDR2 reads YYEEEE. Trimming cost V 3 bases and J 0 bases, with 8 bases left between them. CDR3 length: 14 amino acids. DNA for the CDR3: TGTGCCAGCAGCTCCGGACAGAGCACAGATACGCAGTATTTT. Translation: CASSSGQSTDTQYF.

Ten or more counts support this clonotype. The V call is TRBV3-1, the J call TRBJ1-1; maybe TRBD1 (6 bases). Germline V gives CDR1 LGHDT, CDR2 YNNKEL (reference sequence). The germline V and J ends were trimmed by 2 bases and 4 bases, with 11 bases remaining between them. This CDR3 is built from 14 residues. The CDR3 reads CASSQTGTSTEAFF. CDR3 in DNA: TGTGCCAGCAGCCAAACAGGGACTTCCACTGAAGCTTTCTTT.

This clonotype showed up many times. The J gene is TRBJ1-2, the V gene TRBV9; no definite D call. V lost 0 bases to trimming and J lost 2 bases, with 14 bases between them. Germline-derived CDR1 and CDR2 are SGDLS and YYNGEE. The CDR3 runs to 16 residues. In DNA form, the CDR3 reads TGTGCCAGCAGCGTAGATACTGTAGGTGTCAACTATGGCTACACCTTC. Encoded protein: CASSVDTVGVNYGYTF.

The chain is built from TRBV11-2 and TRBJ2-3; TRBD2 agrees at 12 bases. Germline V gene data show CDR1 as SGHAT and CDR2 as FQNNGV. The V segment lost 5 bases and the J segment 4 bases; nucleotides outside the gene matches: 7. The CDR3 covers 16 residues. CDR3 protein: CASSLSSGRAPDTQYF. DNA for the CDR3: TGTGCCAGCAGCCTCTCTAGCGGGAGGGCCCCAGATACGCAGTATTTT.

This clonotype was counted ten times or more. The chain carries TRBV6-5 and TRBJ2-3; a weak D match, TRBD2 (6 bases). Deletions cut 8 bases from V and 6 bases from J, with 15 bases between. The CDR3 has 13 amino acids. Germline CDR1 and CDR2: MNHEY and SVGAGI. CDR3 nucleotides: TGTGCCAGCTCCGGGACTCCAAGGGATACGCAGTATTTT. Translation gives CASSGTPRDTQYF.

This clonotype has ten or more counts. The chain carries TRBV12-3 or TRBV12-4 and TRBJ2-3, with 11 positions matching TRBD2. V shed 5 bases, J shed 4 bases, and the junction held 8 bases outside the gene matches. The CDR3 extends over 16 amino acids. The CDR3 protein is CASSPRLAGTSDTQYF. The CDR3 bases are TGTGCCAGCAGTCCACGACTAGCGGGGACCTCAGATACGCAGTATTTT.